The 30 T cell receptor beta chains given below trace back to one sample, sequenced in a study of cytomegalovirus exposure and HLA in healthy donors. Primers included in the PCR were 60 Vbeta and 13 Jbeta primers. Generated by immunoSEQ multiplex PCR, the TCRdb table keeps only in-frame clones and is missing some. The sample gives approximately 120,000 clones, roughly 78% of which show up once; less than 4.5% is in the top ten. The sequenced sample was PBMCs. The receptors stem from a man aged 25 to 45 in good health and CMV-seronegative.

There are a few counts of this clone. The J gene is TRBJ1-5, the V gene TRBV6-1; D remains unclear. Looked up from germline, CDR1 is MNHNS and CDR2 is SASEGT. Trimming cost V 2 bases and J 2 bases, with 4 bases left between them. There are 13 residues in the CDR3. DNA of the CDR3: TGTGCCAGCAGTGAACAGGGCAATCAGCCCCAGCATTTT. It encodes CASSEQGNQPQHF.

This clone showed up just once. This chain links TRBV18 with TRBJ1-1; D is ambiguous. The CDR3 extends over 15 amino acids. Germline loops: CDR1 KGHSH, CDR2 LQKENI. The germline V and J ends were trimmed by 3 bases and 2 bases, with 13 bases remaining between them. CDR3 DNA sequence: TGTGCCAGCTCACCTTACCCGCAGGTTAACACTGAAGCTTTCTTT. It translates to CASSPYPQVNTEAFF.

This chain uses TRBV30 with TRBJ2-3; TRBD2 agrees at 11 bases. The trim removed 3 bases at V and 1 base at J, leaving 6 bases unmatched. CDR3 length: 16 amino acids. Germline loops: CDR1 GTSNPN, CDR2 SVGIG (reference sequence). DNA for the CDR3: TGTGCCTGGAGGATTCAACTAGCGGGGGGCACAGATACGCAGTATTTT. Residues: CAWRIQLAGGTDTQYF.

This clone was observed once. The V gene is TRBV28, the J gene TRBJ1-4; 9 bases map to TRBD1. Unmatched junction bases numbered 5, after V lost 5 bases and J lost 7 bases. Germline CDR1 and CDR2: MDHEN and SYDVKM. The CDR3 spans 14 residues. The CDR3 region has the DNA TGTGCCAGCAGTACCCGGGACAGGGTTGAAAAACTGTTTTTT. Its protein is CASSTRDRVEKLFF.

V and J are TRBV5-1 and TRBJ2-7, with TRBD1 matching 8 bases. The CDR3 loop spans 14 amino acids. Germline CDR1 reads SGHRS; CDR2 reads YFSETQ. The ends lost 3 bases at V and 4 bases at J; junction bases unmatched: 6. DNA for the CDR3: TGCGCCAGCAGCTACTCGACAGGGGAGTACGAGCAGTACTTC. Amino acid sequence: CASSYSTGEYEQYF.

The chain combines TRBV2 with TRBJ1-5; D remains ambiguous. The CDR3 contains 14 residues. The germline V gene encodes CDR1 SNHLY and CDR2 FYNNEI. Trimming took off 3 bases at V and 7 bases at J, with 13 bases between the two ends. This CDR3 reads CASSDKEMNQPQHF. The DNA of the CDR3 is TGTGCCAGCAGTGACAAGGAGATGAACCAGCCCCAGCATTTT.

This clone was detected once. This chain joins TRBV10-3 and TRBJ1-1, with D tentatively TRBD1 (5 bases). The CDR3 runs 14 residues. V lost 4 bases, J lost 5 bases, and 14 bases lay in between. Looked up from germline, CDR1 is ENHRY and CDR2 is SYGVKD. CDR3 amino acids: CAISVQGIRTEAFF. The CDR3 bases are TGTGCCATCAGTGTTCAGGGTATTAGGACTGAAGCTTTCTTT.

This clone occurred a few times. The chain couples TRBV23-1 to TRBJ2-5, with D possibly TRBD2 on 5 matching bases. TRBV23-1 qualifies as an ORF whose function is uncertain. V lost 4 bases and J 5 bases, leaving 11 bases between the germline ends. This CDR3 has 13 residues. CDR3 nucleotides: TGCGCCAGCAGTCGCGGGTCGGTGGAGACCCAGTACTTC. Translation: CASSRGSVETQYF.

This chain uses TRBV10-3 with TRBJ2-2; TRBD2 matches 7 bases. Germline CDR1 reads ENHRY; CDR2 reads SYGVKD. The CDR3 is 16 amino acids. V lost 8 bases to trimming and J lost 3 bases; unmatched junction nucleotides: 12. DNA of the CDR3: TGTGCCATCCCCGGTGGTCGGCTAGCGGACACCGGGGAGCTGTTTTTT. This sequence encodes CAIPGGRLADTGELFF.

The chain links TRBV15 to TRBJ1-1, with 7 bases aligning to TRBD1. Germline-derived CDR1 and CDR2 are LNHNV and YYDKDF (reference sequence). The CDR3 extends over 15 amino acids. The V and J ends lost 5 bases and 7 bases, in that order; junction bases with no gene match: 13. The CDR3 loop reads CATSWPQRGRFEAFF. DNA for the CDR3: TGTGCCACCAGCTGGCCCCAGAGGGGGCGGTTTGAAGCTTTCTTT.

The chain recombines TRBV30 with TRBJ1-1, with D perhaps matching TRBD1 (5 bases). The V end was cut by 3 bases, the J end by 1 base, with 21 bases between. The V gene's germline CDR1 is GTSNPN and CDR2 SVGIG (reference sequence). This CDR3 spans 17 amino acids. The CDR3 loop is CAWSQGSRRVGNTEAFF. CDR3 DNA sequence: TGTGCCTGGAGCCAAGGTTCTCGCAGGGTGGGGAACACTGAAGCTTTCTTT.

This clone was seen a handful of times. The rearrangement uses TRBV4-1 and TRBJ1-1, with 9 bases fitting TRBD1. With 3 bases clipped from V and 2 bases from J, the junction kept 4 bases outside the gene matches. Looked up from germline, CDR1 is MGHRA and CDR2 is YSYEKL. The CDR3 has 15 residues. This chain's CDR3 is CASSHGTGINTEAFF. The CDR3, as DNA: TGCGCCAGCAGCCACGGGACAGGGATTAACACTGAAGCTTTCTTT.

This sequence joins TRBV30 and TRBJ1-6; D remains ambiguous. The V gene's germline CDR1 is GTSNPN and CDR2 SVGIG (reference sequence). The CDR3 extends over 13 amino acids. Trimming took off 4 bases at V and 8 bases at J, with 12 bases between the two ends. CDR3 nucleotides: TGTGCCTGGAATCTGAGGGCAGATTCACCCCTCCACTTT. This sequence encodes CAWNLRADSPLHF.

This clone appeared a single time. The V and J genes are TRBV11-2 and TRBJ2-7; 9 bases agree with TRBD1. The CDR3 sequence is 15 residues long. The germline V gene has CDR1 SGHAT and CDR2 FQNNGV. The trim removed 5 bases at V and 6 bases at J, leaving 11 bases unmatched. CDR3 coding DNA: TGTGCCAGCAGCCGACAGTCGGAGGACAGGGGCGAGCAGTACTTC. This sequence encodes CASSRQSEDRGEQYF.

V is TRBV5-1 and J is TRBJ2-5; tentative D call: TRBD1 (6 bases). Between the trimmed V and J ends, which lost 0 bases and 3 bases, there was a span of 9 bases. The CDR3 sequence is 14 residues long. Per the germline V gene, CDR1 is SGHRS and CDR2 is YFSETQ. The CDR3 DNA follows: TGCGCCAGCAGCTTGGAGCCAGGGGAAGAGACCCAGTACTTC. Residues: CASSLEPGEETQYF.

This clone was picked up a small number of times. The V and J genes are TRBV19 and TRBJ2-5; 9 bases align to TRBD2. The V gene's germline CDR1 is LNHDA and CDR2 SQIVND (reference sequence). The CDR3 is made up of 18 amino acids. The V gene end was trimmed by 5 bases and the J gene end by 5 bases; junction bases not matched to a gene: 18. CDR3 region: CASSENSPGLAGGETQYF. The DNA for the CDR3 is TGTGCCAGTAGTGAGAATAGCCCGGGACTAGCAGGTGGCGAGACCCAGTACTTC.

The chain is built from TRBV6-6 and TRBJ1-2; D is uncertain. The germline gives CDR1 MNHNY, CDR2 SVGAGI (reference sequence). Deletions cut 8 bases from V and 1 base from J, with 17 bases between. The CDR3 extends over 15 amino acids. CDR3 sequence: CASQLLAGNNYGYTF. Written as DNA, the CDR3 is TGTGCCAGCCAGTTACTAGCGGGGAATAACTATGGCTACACCTTC.

J is TRBJ1-1 and V is TRBV19, with 11 bases aligning to TRBD1. The CDR3 consists of 14 residues. The V and J ends lost 3 bases and 4 bases, in that order; junction bases with no gene match: 1. Germline assignment: CDR1 LNHDA and CDR2 SQIVND (reference sequence). The CDR3 region is CASSIGTGGTEAFF. The CDR3, as DNA: TGTGCCAGTAGTATCGGGACAGGGGGCACTGAAGCTTTCTTT.

This clone was counted a few times. V and J are TRBV7-9 and TRBJ2-5, with 10 bases matching TRBD2. Germline V CDR1 and CDR2: SEHNR, FQNEAQ (reference sequence). Trimming cost V 4 bases and J 8 bases; bases outside gene matches: 7. This CDR3 comprises 14 residues. CDR3 region: CASSSSSGGYTQYF. CDR3 in DNA: TGTGCCAGCAGCTCGTCTAGCGGGGGCTACACCCAGTACTTC.

The chain is built from TRBV10-2 and TRBJ2-7; TRBD2 matches at 7 bases. Per germline, CDR1 WSHSY and CDR2 SAAADI. J lost 4 bases, V lost 2 bases, and 17 bases had no gene match. The length of the CDR3 is 18 residues. CDR3 sequence: CASSEPKSLADLEYEQYF. Here the CDR3 DNA reads TGCGCCAGCAGTGAGCCAAAATCTCTAGCGGACCTGGAGTACGAGCAGTACTTC.

The gene calls are TRBV18 and TRBJ2-7; 9 bases are a match to TRBD1. CDR3 length: 16 amino acids. V shed 3 bases and J 5 bases; nucleotides not matched to a gene: 11. The germline V gene encodes CDR1 KGHSH and CDR2 LQKENI. CDR3 protein: CASSPPTGGARDEQYF. In nucleotides, the CDR3 is TGTGCCAGCTCACCGCCAACAGGGGGCGCAAGGGACGAGCAGTACTTC.

In this sample, this clone turned up once. The chain carries TRBV5-5 and TRBJ1-3; D might be TRBD1 (6 bases). The CDR3 has 15 amino acids. Germline V gene data show CDR1 as SGHKS and CDR2 as YYEKEE (reference sequence). The V end lost 6 bases, the J end lost 0 bases, and 13 bases lay between the germline ends. CDR3 sequence reads: CASKVTGTSGNTIYF. The CDR3 DNA reads as TGTGCCAGCAAGGTTACAGGGACCTCTGGAAACACCATATATTTT.

This clone was seen a handful of times. The chain is built from TRBV2 and TRBJ2-7, with 8 bases aligning to TRBD1. Per germline, CDR1 SNHLY and CDR2 FYNNEI. V was pared by 2 bases and J by 0 bases, with 0 bases of the junction left unmatched. The CDR3 totals 14 residues. The CDR3 is CASSEQGASYEQYF. CDR3 sequence (DNA): TGTGCCAGCAGTGAACAGGGGGCCTCCTACGAGCAGTACTTC.

Remarks on this clone: One junction end disagrees with the germline gene, perhaps due to a read error. J is TRBJ2-7 and V is TRBV29-1, with D perhaps TRBD1 (5 bases). Germline CDR1 and CDR2: SQVTM and ANQGSEA. The CDR3 has 12 amino acids. The CDR3 loop is CGVGQGKYEQYF. CDR3 sequence (DNA): TGTGGCGTGGGGCAGGGAAAGTACGAGCAGTACTTC.

J is TRBJ2-6 and V is TRBV18; a possible D gene is TRBD2 (6 bases). Germline V gene data show CDR1 as KGHSH and CDR2 as LQKENI. The CDR3 loop spans 16 amino acids. Trimming cost V 3 bases and J 2 bases, with 11 bases left between them. CDR3 residues: CASSPGGSTGANVLTF. CDR3 coding DNA: TGTGCCAGCTCACCTGGGGGGAGCACTGGGGCCAACGTCCTGACTTTC.

The chain recombines TRBV5-4 with TRBJ1-1; D gene uncertain. This CDR3 has 14 residues. Between the trimmed V and J ends, which lost 3 bases and 1 base, there was a span of 10 bases. CDR1 SGHNT and CDR2 YYREEE come from the germline V gene (reference sequence). The CDR3: CASSSRQKNTEAFF. DNA for the CDR3: TGTGCCAGCAGCTCGCGGCAAAAGAACACTGAAGCTTTCTTT.

The chain combines TRBV5-6 with TRBJ1-1; perhaps TRBD1 as D (6 bases). Germline assignment: CDR1 SGHDT and CDR2 YYEEEE. Trimming took off 0 bases at V and 0 bases at J, with 9 bases between the two ends. CDR3 length: 15 residues. CDR3 region: CASSLVQGMNTEAFF. As DNA, the CDR3 is TGTGCCAGCAGCTTGGTACAGGGCATGAACACTGAAGCTTTCTTT. The complete variable domain, with remaining parts taken from reference TRBV5-6 and TRBJ1-1, reads DAGVTQSPTHLIKTRGQQVTLRCSPKSGHDTVSWYQQALGQGPQFIFQYYEEEERQRGNFPDRFSGHQFPNYSSELNVNALLLGDSALYLCASSLVQGMNTEAFFGQGTRLTVV.

The gene calls are TRBV7-9 and TRBJ1-4; 7 nucleotides agree with TRBD1. This CDR3 spans 14 amino acids. The V gene's germline CDR1 is SEHNR and CDR2 FQNEAQ (reference sequence). Trimming removed 5 bases from V and 4 bases from J; junction bases left unmatched: 4. The CDR3 nucleotides are TGTGCCAGCAGCCCGGGACAGAGTAATGAAAAACTGTTTTTT. Encoded protein: CASSPGQSNEKLFF.

The rearrangement joins TRBV9 to TRBJ2-3, with TRBD2 identical over 12 bases. Losses at the gene ends were 5 bases for V and 2 bases for J; bases not matched to a gene: 3. This CDR3 region has 15 residues. The germline CDR1 and CDR2 sequences are SGDLS and YYNGEE. The CDR3 spells CASSRTSGATDTQYF. The DNA for the CDR3 is TGTGCCAGCAGTCGGACTAGCGGGGCCACAGATACGCAGTATTTT.

The chain is built from TRBV5-6 and TRBJ2-3; perhaps TRBD1 as D (7 bases). The germline gives CDR1 SGHDT, CDR2 YYEEEE. V was trimmed by 2 bases and J by 5 bases, leaving 18 bases between them. CDR3 size: 16 residues. The CDR3 is CASSFGPGGLGDTQYF. The DNA for the CDR3 is TGTGCCAGCAGCTTCGGTCCAGGGGGGCTAGGAGATACGCAGTATTTT.